One sample yielded the 18 T cell receptor beta chains listed below, sequenced in a study of identical twins. A single record per CDR3 protein comes from TCRdb applying MiXCR to the 5' RACE reads. The sample holds about 890,000 distinct CDR3 sequences, about 12% seen once. This same sample was also taken into another study, of yellow fever vaccine responses in identical twins.

The specimen was PBMCs. These receptors came from a woman younger than 30 in good health.

Only a few counts were recorded for this clonotype. The chain uses TRBV28 and TRBJ2-1; D could derive from TRBD1 or TRBD2 (5 bases each). From germline, CDR1 is MDHEN and CDR2 SYDVKM. This CDR3 spans 17 amino acids. Trimming took off 4 bases at V and 0 bases at J, with 16 bases between the two ends. CDR3 protein: CASSSQIPRGSYNEQFF. The CDR3 DNA is TGTGCCAGCAGTTCCCAAATTCCGAGGGGCTCCTACAATGAGCAGTTCTTC. The full variable domain, in which reference TRBV28 and TRBJ2-1 provide the parts outside the CDR3, is DVKVTQSSRYLVKRTGEKVFLECVQDMDHENMFWYRQDPGLGLRLIYFSYDVKMKEKGDIPEGYSVSREKKERFSLILESASTNQTSMYLCASSSQIPRGSYNEQFFGPGTRLTVL.

This clonotype has only a few counts. V gene TRBV7-2 combines with J gene TRBJ2-5, with TRBD2 matching over 9 bases. The CDR3 spans 17 residues. After removal of 2 bases from V and 5 bases from J, the junction contained 12 bases not matched to a gene. CDR1 and CDR2 from the germline V gene are SGHTA and FQGNSA. The CDR3 is CASSLSVAGVTRETQYF. CDR3 DNA sequence: TGTGCCAGCAGCTTATCGGTAGCGGGGGTTACAAGGGAGACCCAGTACTTC.

This clonotype appeared many times. This chain connects TRBV15 to TRBJ1-1; no clear D gene. V dropped 7 bases and J dropped 1 base, with 13 bases sitting between them. Germline V CDR1 and CDR2: LNHNV, YYDKDF (reference sequence). The CDR3 totals 14 residues. CDR3 residues: CATKGSLGNTEAFF. CDR3 bases: TGTGCCACCAAGGGCAGCCTCGGGAACACTGAAGCTTTCTTT.

This rearrangement joins TRBV2 to TRBJ2-7; D is possibly TRBD1 (6 bases). V lost 4 bases and J 4 bases, leaving 11 bases between the germline ends. Germline CDR1 is SNHLY and CDR2 is FYNNEI. The CDR3 extends over 13 amino acids. The DNA of the CDR3 is TGTGCCAGCAGTGGGACAGAAACTTACGAGCAGTACGTC. Translated: CASSGTETYEQYV.

This clonotype has just a few counts. The chain carries TRBV12-3 or TRBV12-4 and TRBJ1-5, with D possibly being TRBD1 (5 bases). V gave up 8 bases and J gave up 6 bases, with 14 bases separating them. This CDR3 spans 13 amino acids. The CDR3 DNA reads as TGTGCCAGCGCGACAGACCGGGGTCAGCCCCAGCATTTT. Its translation: CASATDRGQPQHF.

This clonotype has just a few counts. The V and J genes are TRBV5-1 and TRBJ2-5; 8 nucleotides agree with TRBD2. The length of the CDR3 is 15 residues. V lost 1 base, J lost 1 base, and 3 bases stayed unmatched. Per germline, CDR1 SGHRS and CDR2 YFSETQ. The CDR3 here is CASSLLGTSQETQYF. DNA of the CDR3: TGCGCCAGCAGCTTGTTGGGGACTAGCCAAGAGACCCAGTACTTC.

The V gene is TRBV9, the J gene TRBJ2-2; D call uncertain. CDR1 is SGDLS and CDR2 is YYNGEE in the germline V gene. This CDR3 comprises 15 residues. V was clipped by 0 bases and J by 2 bases, with 8 bases between them. CDR3 amino acids: CASSVGLPNTGELFF. CDR3 nucleotides: TGTGCCAGCAGCGTAGGACTGCCAAACACCGGGGAGCTGTTTTTT. The variable domain in full, with the rest retrieved from reference TRBV9 and TRBJ2-2, is DSGVTQTPKHLITATGQRVTLRCSPRSGDLSVYWYQQSLDQGLQFLIQYYNGEERAKGNILERFSAQQFPDLHSELNLSSLELGDSALYFCASSVGLPNTGELFFGEGSRLTVL.

V is TRBV6-1 and J is TRBJ1-2, with a possible D match to TRBD1 (6 bases). V lost 6 bases and J lost 5, with 16 bases in between. This CDR3 contains 14 residues. Germline CDR1 MNHNS, CDR2 SASEGT. The CDR3 protein is CASSSDQGKYGYTF. CDR3 bases: TGTGCCAGCAGCAGCGACCAGGGGAAATATGGCTACACCTTC.

This clonotype was observed a few times. This chain joins TRBV16 and TRBJ2-7; D gene uncertain. Trimming removed 3 bases from V and 3 bases from J, with 9 bases in between. CDR3 length equals 13 residues. Germline loops: CDR1 KGHSY, CDR2 FQNENV. The CDR3 protein is CASSHRENYEQYV. The CDR3 DNA follows: TGTGCCAGCAGCCATAGAGAGAACTACGAGCAGTACGTC.

Only a few counts were recorded for this clonotype. The chain carries TRBV5-4 and TRBJ2-1; D may be TRBD1 (5 bases). The CDR3 is made up of 15 amino acids. From germline, CDR1 is SGHNT and CDR2 YYREEE (reference sequence). V was clipped by 1 base and J by 7 bases, with 15 bases between them. The CDR3 spells CASSLSGAAGNEQFF. CDR3 nucleotide sequence: TGTGCCAGCAGCTTGTCTGGGGCCGCTGGGAATGAGCAGTTCTTC.

This clonotype was observed many times. The V and J genes are TRBV24-1 and TRBJ1-5, with no clear D. Between the trimmed V and J ends, which lost 5 bases and 5 bases, there was a span of 9 bases. This CDR3 spans 13 amino acids. Germline CDR1 is KGHDR and CDR2 is SFDVKD. CDR3 in DNA: TGTGCCACCAGTGTAGGCTTGGATCAGCCCCAGCATTTT. It specifies CATSVGLDQPQHF.

This clonotype was counted only a few times. The chain carries TRBV6-1 and TRBJ1-2; TRBD1 matches at 8 bases. Per germline, CDR1 MNHNS and CDR2 SASEGT. The CDR3 runs 14 residues. The V gene end was trimmed by 5 bases and the J gene end by 4 bases; junction bases not matched to a gene: 6. This chain's CDR3 is CASSPRTGLYGYTF. Here the CDR3 DNA reads TGTGCCAGCAGTCCTCGGACAGGGCTCTATGGCTACACCTTC.

At least ten counts were recorded for this clonotype. The chain joins TRBV20-1 to TRBJ2-3, with D possibly being TRBD2 (5 bases). There are 14 residues in the CDR3. V was cut by 3 bases and J by 0 bases, with 10 bases left in between. Germline V lookup: CDR1 DFQATT, CDR2 SNEGSKA (reference sequence). This CDR3 reads CSASEGASTDTQYF. DNA of the CDR3: TGCAGTGCTAGTGAGGGAGCGAGCACAGATACGCAGTATTTT.

This sequence joins TRBV27 and TRBJ1-3, with D tentatively TRBD1 (5 bases). Germline V gene sequence: CDR1 MNHEY, CDR2 SMNVEV (reference sequence). Trimming took off 0 bases at V and 2 bases at J, with 11 bases between the two ends. The CDR3 is 16 residues long. The CDR3: CASSLSRTGAGNTIYF. The CDR3 nucleotides read TGTGCCAGCAGTTTATCAAGGACGGGGGCTGGAAACACCATATATTTT.

This clonotype was found a few times. V is TRBV7-8 and J is TRBJ2-7; no firm D call. This CDR3 has 12 residues. Germline CDR1 and CDR2: SGHVS and FQNEAQ. Trimming cost V 1 base and J 9 bases, with 10 bases left between them. In DNA form, the CDR3 reads TGTGCCAGCAGCTTAGGGCCTGCTGGGCAGTACGTC. As protein: CASSLGPAGQYV.

This clonotype was observed a few times. This sequence joins TRBV7-3 and TRBJ2-2; TRBD2 aligns across 14 bases. V gave up 2 bases and J gave up 4 bases; unmatched junction bases: 6. Germline V gives CDR1 SGHTA, CDR2 FQGTGA. This CDR3 contains 18 residues. CDR3 DNA sequence: TGTGCCAGCAGCTTATCCAGGGGGACTAGCGGGAGCACCGGGGAGCTGTTTTTT. This encodes CASSLSRGTSGSTGELFF.

V gene TRBV7-3 combines with J gene TRBJ2-1; the D is unclear. The CDR3 contains 12 residues. V was cut by 3 bases and J by 10 bases, with 10 bases left in between. From germline, CDR1 is SGHTA and CDR2 FQGTGA. The CDR3 DNA reads as TGTGCCAGCAGCTTTGGTTTATCAGAGCAGTTCTTC. The encoded protein is CASSFGLSEQFF.

The CDR3 loop reads CASSLEGIAGAHEQFF. The CDR3 coding sequence is TGTGCCAGCAGCTTAGAGGGCATAGCGGGAGCCCATGAGCAGTTCTTC. The chain links TRBV7-3 to TRBJ2-1; 9 bases fit TRBD2. The length of the CDR3 is 16 residues. The germline CDR1 and CDR2 sequences are SGHTA and FQGTGA. V dropped 2 bases and J dropped 8; count of bases not matched to a gene: 10.